One and the same sample provided the 27 T cell receptor beta chains below, sequenced in a study of T cells in Graves' hyperthyroidism and ophthalmopathy. Authors of the study amplified TCR beta CDR3 regions from RNA transcripts. When the TCR CDR3 underwent first-round RT-PCR, the HTBI primer set was used. TCRdb itself ran the multiplex PCR reads through MiXCR, one entry per CDR3 protein. The sample lists around 480,000 distinct CDR3 sequences, over 13% occurring once. The sequencing sample was made of blood. The receptors derive from a woman aged 18-29 years with Graves' hyperthyroidism.

The rearrangement links TRBV10-1 to TRBJ2-3; 7 bases fit TRBD1. The J segment lost 6 bases and the V segment lost 7 bases, leaving 7 bases of the junction unmatched. CDR1 is WNHNN and CDR2 is SYGVQD in the germline V gene (reference sequence). This CDR3 contains 13 residues. For the CDR3, the DNA is TGCGCCAGCACGGGCAGGGGGATGGATACGCAGTATTTT. Its protein product is CASTGRGMDTQYF.

In this sample, this clonotype turned up many times. The rearrangement uses TRBV7-7 and TRBJ2-1, with TRBD2 identical over 8 bases. The V gene's germline CDR1 is SSHAT and CDR2 FNYEAQ (reference sequence). V shed 2 bases and J 8 bases; nucleotides not matched to a gene: 11. The CDR3 has 16 residues. The CDR3 here is CASSLLGTSKSDEQFF. The CDR3 region has the DNA TGTGCCAGCAGCTTACTGGGGACTAGTAAATCCGATGAGCAGTTCTTC. The entire variable domain, with the rest obtained from reference TRBV7-7 and TRBJ2-1, is as follows: GAGVSQSPRYKVTKRGQDVTLRCDPISSHATLYWYQQALGQGPEFLTYFNYEAQPDKSGLPSDRFSAERPEGSISTLTIQRTEQRDSAMYRCASSLLGTSKSDEQFFGPGTRLTVL.

This clonotype has a count of ten or more. The genes are TRBV20-1 and TRBJ2-3; D may be TRBD2 (6 bases). The V end lost 3 bases, the J end lost 5 bases, and 18 bases lay between the germline ends. CDR1 is DFQATT, CDR2 SNEGSKA, per germline (reference sequence). The CDR3 sequence is 15 residues long. The CDR3 coding sequence is TGCAGTGCTAGGGGCCCGGGAGAGGGCGGAGATACGCAGTATTTT. It codes for CSARGPGEGGDTQYF.

The CDR3 sequence: CASIITGTGSNYGYTF. As DNA, the CDR3 is TGTGCCAGTATCATTACCGGGACAGGATCCAACTATGGCTACACCTTC. V gene TRBV19 combines with J gene TRBJ1-2; TRBD1 matches at 8 bases. Germline loops: CDR1 LNHDA, CDR2 SQIVND (reference sequence). The CDR3 extends over 16 amino acids. V shed 7 bases, J shed 2 bases, and the junction held 12 bases outside the gene matches.

This clonotype was detected a few times. The chain couples TRBV30 to TRBJ2-1, with 9 positions matching TRBD2. Germline lookup yields CDR1 GTSNPN and CDR2 SVGIG (reference sequence). Losses at the gene ends were 0 bases for V and 8 bases for J; bases not matched to a gene: 11. CDR3 size: 16 residues. As DNA, the CDR3 is TGTGCCTGGAGTGTATGGGGCGGGAGGGAGGTACATGAGCAGTTCTTC. Its translation is CAWSVWGGREVHEQFF.

This clonotype was recorded at least ten times. CDR3 region: CASSYAALANYGYTF. As DNA, the CDR3 is TGTGCCAGCAGTTACGCGGCCCTAGCTAACTATGGCTACACCTTC. V gene TRBV6-2 or TRBV6-3 combines with J gene TRBJ1-2; D uncertain. Trimming shortened V by 2 bases and J by 0 bases, and 10 bases separated the two germline ends. The CDR3 totals 15 residues. Per germline, CDR1 MNHEY and CDR2 SVGEGT.

This clonotype was seen a few times. The chain uses TRBV12-3 or TRBV12-4 and TRBJ1-3; the D gene is possibly TRBD1 (6 bases). This CDR3 comprises 17 residues. The V end was cut by 1 base, the J end by 2 bases, with 15 bases between. The CDR3 reads CASSLGASDSPGNTIYF. The CDR3 DNA is TGTGCCAGCAGTTTAGGGGCCTCGGACAGTCCTGGAAACACCATATATTTT.

The table lists this clonotype with many counts. The CDR3: CASSDGGQIISGANVLTF. DNA for the CDR3: TGTGCCAGCAGTGACGGTGGACAAATTATCTCTGGGGCCAACGTCCTGACTTTC. The chain uses TRBV2 and TRBJ2-6, with D possibly being TRBD1 (5 bases). V was clipped by 3 bases and J by 0 bases, with 15 bases between them. This CDR3 is 18 amino acids long. Germline values: CDR1 SNHLY, CDR2 FYNNEI.

In its sample, this clonotype was seen many times. The rearrangement uses TRBV28 and TRBJ2-3, with D possibly TRBD2 on 5 matching bases. The CDR3 length is 14 residues. Trimming pared 4 bases from V and 5 bases from J, leaving 13 bases between. Per germline, CDR1 MDHEN and CDR2 SYDVKM. The CDR3, as DNA: TGTGCCAGCAGTTCCGGGGTAGATTTAGATACGCAGTATTTT. It codes for CASSSGVDLDTQYF.

The table lists this clonotype with many counts. The V gene is TRBV24-1, the J gene TRBJ2-2, with 10 bases fitting TRBD1. The CDR3 sequence is 18 residues long. In germline, CDR1 is KGHDR, CDR2 SFDVKD. V lost 4 bases, J lost 0 bases, and 7 bases stayed unmatched. The CDR3 sequence: CATSDSPGQGTNTGELFF. The CDR3, as DNA: TGTGCCACCAGTGACTCCCCGGGACAGGGGACGAACACCGGGGAGCTGTTTTTT.

This clonotype was detected many times. The chain has TRBV11-2 and TRBJ2-7; D gene unclear. Trimming removed 3 bases from V and 0 bases from J, with 6 bases in between. Germline lookup yields CDR1 SGHAT and CDR2 FQNNGV. The CDR3 is 13 amino acids. CDR3 in amino acids: CASSFAGSYEQYF. The CDR3 DNA reads as TGTGCCAGCAGCTTCGCAGGCTCCTACGAGCAGTACTTC.

This clonotype was seen ten or more times. The V and J genes are TRBV12-3 or TRBV12-4 and TRBJ1-6; D is uncertain. Trimming cost V 3 bases and J 7 bases, with 7 bases left between them. CDR3 length: 13 residues. The CDR3 coding sequence is TGTGCCAGCAGTTTCCGGAGCAATTCACCCCTCCACTTT. Amino acids: CASSFRSNSPLHF.

There are many counts of this clonotype. The gene calls are TRBV20-1 and TRBJ1-5, with a tentative D call TRBD1 (5 bases). V dropped 1 base and J dropped 1 base, with 11 bases sitting between them. CDR3 length equals 15 residues. CDR1 and CDR2 (germline): DFQATT, SNEGSKA (reference sequence). CDR3 protein: CSARAEGLSNQPQHF. In nucleotides, the CDR3 is TGCAGTGCTAGAGCTGAGGGGCTAAGCAATCAGCCCCAGCATTTT.

At least ten counts were recorded for this clonotype. The chain combines TRBV12-5 with TRBJ1-1; TRBD1 agrees at 9 bases. V shed 6 bases and J 4 bases; nucleotides not matched to a gene: 15. CDR1 LGHNT and CDR2 FRNRAP come from the germline V gene. The CDR3 runs 17 residues. CDR3 in amino acids: CASGHPPGQGGITEAFF. For the CDR3, the DNA is TGTGCTAGTGGCCACCCTCCGGGACAGGGAGGGATCACTGAAGCTTTCTTT.

This clonotype was counted many times. This chain links TRBV3-1 with TRBJ2-1; no reliable D call. CDR3 length: 13 residues. Trimming removed 4 bases at V and 5 bases at J, with 9 bases between. The V gene's germline CDR1 is LGHDT and CDR2 YNNKEL (reference sequence). The CDR3 DNA reads TGTGCCAGCAGCCCTAGAGTTAACAATGAGCAGTTCTTC. It encodes CASSPRVNNEQFF.

This clonotype was found a few times. The rearrangement uses TRBV28 and TRBJ2-4, with TRBD1 matching 8 bases. Germline loops: CDR1 MDHEN, CDR2 SYDVKM. This CDR3 region has 15 residues. Trimming took 4 bases from V and 5 from J; bases not matched to a gene: 7. CDR3 nucleotides: TGTGCCAGCAGTTCCTCCGGACAGGGCGAAAACATTCAGTACTTC. Protein sequence: CASSSSGQGENIQYF.

This clonotype was seen ten or more times. J is TRBJ2-5 and V is TRBV20-1; the match to TRBD1 covers 7 bases. The germline gives CDR1 DFQATT, CDR2 SNEGSKA (reference sequence). The ends lost 6 bases at V and 4 bases at J; junction bases unmatched: 5. The CDR3 has 12 residues. For the CDR3, the DNA is TGCAGTGCCTCGACAGGGTCAGAGACCCAGTACTTC. This translates into CSASTGSETQYF.

The sample holds many counts of this clonotype. J is TRBJ2-1 and V is TRBV27, with 7 nucleotides matching TRBD2. The germline V gene has CDR1 MNHEY and CDR2 SMNVEV (reference sequence). CDR3 length: 14 residues. V trimming: 5 bases; J trimming: 7 bases; junction bases outside the gene matches: 8. CDR3 sequence reads: CASSEAGSRNEQFF. CDR3 in DNA: TGTGCCAGCAGTGAAGCGGGGAGTCGGAATGAGCAGTTCTTC.

Points on this clonotype: A read error may explain this, as a much larger clone is one base away. Given the absence of the conserved phenylalanine or tryptophan at the CDR3 end, a read error is likely. The genes are TRBV30 and TRBJ2-7, with 9 bases lining up with TRBD1. The junction had 2 bases not matched to a gene; V was cut back by 7 bases and J by 4 bases. Germline CDR1 is GTSNPN and CDR2 is SVGIG (reference sequence). This CDR3 has 11 amino acids. This CDR3 is CASGQGYEQYL. DNA of the CDR3: TGTGCCTCGGGACAGGGTTACGAGCAGTACCTC.

V gene TRBV12-3 or TRBV12-4 combines with J gene TRBJ2-5; 10 nucleotides match TRBD2. Trimming removed 6 bases from V and 5 bases from J; junction bases left unmatched: 6. CDR3 length: 14 amino acids. CDR3 DNA: TGTGCCAGCAGCTCGAGGGGACTAGCGGAGACCCAGTACTTC. Translating it yields CASSSRGLAETQYF.

In its sample, this clonotype was seen many times. This rearrangement joins TRBV7-3 to TRBJ2-1, with D possibly called TRBD1 or TRBD2 (6 bases each). Trimming cost V 5 bases and J 6 bases, with 14 bases left between them. CDR1 and CDR2 (germline): SGHTA, FQGTGA. The CDR3 is 14 residues long. CDR3 residues: CASSPPGAGNEQFF. CDR3 DNA: TGTGCCAGCAGCCCACCGGGGGCAGGCAATGAGCAGTTCTTC.

This clonotype was seen a few times. This may be a read error, as it is one base from a much larger clone. The chain is built from TRBV12-3 or TRBV12-4 and TRBJ1-6; 8 bases fit TRBD1. The CDR3 is made up of 16 amino acids. Here the CDR3 reads CACSSVQGAYNSPLHF. Written as DNA, the CDR3 is TGTGCCTGCAGCTCAGTACAGGGGGCCTATAATTCACCCCTCCACTTT.

This clonotype was observed a handful of times. The chain couples TRBV9 to TRBJ2-3; D gene uncertain. The V end lost 4 bases, the J end lost 4 bases, and 13 bases lay between the germline ends. The CDR3 runs to 14 residues. Germline V gene lookup returns CDR1 SGDLS and CDR2 YYNGEE. Written as DNA, the CDR3 is TGTGCCAGCAGCTCCCAGGTTTGGGCAGATACGCAGTATTTT. Translated, it gives CASSSQVWADTQYF.

The sample holds many counts of this clonotype. The V gene is TRBV11-2, the J gene TRBJ1-3; possibly TRBD1 for D (6 bases). This CDR3 comprises 14 residues. The germline CDR1 and CDR2 sequences are SGHAT and FQNNGV. V was pared by 5 bases and J by 8 bases, with 16 bases between. The CDR3 nucleotides are TGTGCCAGCAGCGTCGGGACAAATAGAGACACCATATATTTT. It specifies CASSVGTNRDTIYF. The full variable domain, its missing parts supplied by reference TRBV11-2 and TRBJ1-3, is EAGVAQSPRYKIIEKRQSVAFWCNPISGHATLYWYQQILGQGPKLLIQFQNNGVVDDSQLPKDRFSAERLKGVDSTLKIQPAKLEDSAVYLCASSVGTNRDTIYFGEGSWLTVV.

J is TRBJ2-7 and V is TRBV20-1; TRBD1 agrees at 8 bases. Germline CDR1 and CDR2: DFQATT and SNEGSKA (reference sequence). The CDR3 consists of 17 residues. Trimming took 6 bases from V and 1 from J; bases not matched to a gene: 17. CDR3 region: CSAQPPRAGGASYEQYF. The CDR3, as DNA: TGCAGTGCCCAACCCCCCCGGGCAGGGGGCGCTTCCTACGAGCAGTACTTC.

This clonotype was seen a handful of times. A read error is possible here, since a much larger clone lies one base away. This chain uses TRBV2 with TRBJ1-2, with 9 bases that match TRBD1. The CDR3 loop spans 13 amino acids. Looked up from germline, CDR1 is SNHLY and CDR2 is FYNNEI. This CDR3 reads CASGDRAFYGYAF. The CDR3 DNA sequence: TGTGCCAGCGGGGACAGGGCGTTCTATGGCTACGCCTTC.

This clonotype was detected many times. The chain is built from TRBV10-3 and TRBJ2-1; TRBD2 aligns across 8 bases. Germline CDR1 ENHRY, CDR2 SYGVKD. Trimming removed 2 bases from V and 8 bases from J; junction bases left unmatched: 17. The CDR3 runs to 18 residues. The CDR3 region is CAISERVVGLARADEQFF. The CDR3 DNA is TGTGCCATCAGTGAGAGGGTGGTTGGACTAGCCCGTGCTGATGAGCAGTTCTTC.